This T cell receptor (beta chain) was identified in a study of OX40 agonist ivuxolimab in advanced cancers. Study-level background: Ivuxolimab was an agonistic, fully human IgG2 monoclonal antibody directed against OX40 (CD134), a costimulatory receptor. Prior anti-PD-1, anti-PD-L1 or anti-CTLA-4 therapy was permitted, and 30% to 45% of dose-escalation patients had received checkpoint inhibitors. Peripheral TCRbeta sequencing was intended to test whether TCR sequence diversity was altered and clonal T-cell expansion was caused by ivuxolimab. Of the roughly 51 patients in dose escalation, about 20 had hepatocellular carcinoma, about 15 had melanoma, 9 had renal cell carcinoma and 9 had head and neck cancer. In the dose-escalation cohort, around 80% of patients were male, and the mean age was around 65 years with a range of roughly 20 to 80. Three dose-escalation patients achieved partial responses, one with hepatocellular carcinoma and two with cutaneous melanoma. Intravenous ivuxolimab was administered to patients every 2 weeks at six dose levels: 0.01, 0.1, 0.3, 1.5, 3 and 10 mg/kg. The paper reports the monotherapy dose-escalation portion (N ≈ 52 patients) of the phase I ivuxolimab trial.

Overall study outcomes, separate from this receptor: In the 0.1-3.0 mg/kg groups, partial responders had among the lowest normalized peripheral clonal expansion, particularly in CD8+ T cells. After ivuxolimab, more expanded clones were found on average in CD8+ T cells than in CD4+ T cells. Which antigens the clonally expanded peripheral T cells were specific for was not determined. At doses of 0.1 to 3.0 mg/kg, clonal expansion of both CD4+ and CD8+ blood T cells was observed from baseline to week 6. Low levels of normalized T-cell clonal expansion were also seen in some nonresponding patients.

Counted from cysteine to phenylalanine, this CDR3 has 16 amino acids. The entry retains the CDR3 DNA only, 48 bases that are in frame from base 1. As encoded in the germline V gene, CDR1 is ENHRY while CDR2 is SYGVKD. V gives up 7 bases and J gives up 0 bases, and the segment between their germline ends measures 17 bases. Patients with a history of autoimmune disease or receiving systemic immunosuppression were excluded from the trial. In every dose cohort, peripheral blood was drawn for TCR sequencing at baseline, cycle 4 day 1, and cycle 7 day 1. Samples came from an open-label, multicenter, first-in-human phase I dose-escalation trial of ivuxolimab. Adults with locally advanced or metastatic melanoma, renal cell, hepatocellular, or head and neck squamous cell carcinoma were enrolled in the trial. Before TCR sequencing, CD4+ T cells and CD8+ T cells were sorted from peripheral blood as separate populations.

Genomic DNA was isolated from the sorted cells so that the TCRbeta CDR3 region could be sequenced. The immunoSEQ Assay was used to sequence the TCRbeta CDR3 regions. TCRdb limited this immuneACCESS table to in-frame rearrangements with V and J called. A share of clones is missing; checked studies link under half to unresolved V genes, and the rest is unexplained. The sample records about 48,000 clones, 84% of which are singletons. 1% to 1.3% of the sample belongs to the ten largest clones. For this clone: No cognate antigen has been identified for it. The input lacks base qualities; no much larger clone sits a single base away.

Sequenced material: CD4+ or CD8+ T cells sorted from blood, taken in a trial of the OX40 agonist ivuxolimab. Rearrangement joined TRBV10-3 to TRBJ2-3; the D segment may tentatively be TRBD1 or TRBD2, each giving 5 matched bases. The clonotype was recovered from an adult with an advanced solid tumor such as melanoma, head and neck, liver or kidney cancer. The sequenced DNA: TGTGCCATCATTCGGGACCCCGGTTCTAGCACAGATACGCAGTATTTT. Translated, this is CAIIRDPGSSTDTQYF.